The clone carrying this T cell receptor (beta chain) was seen ten or more times. Its antigen is unknown. The ends were cut back, 5 bases at V and 9 bases at J, with 8 bases in the middle. Germline V gives CDR1 SGHTA, CDR2 FQGNSA. The CDR3 totals 11 residues. This sample is part of a study of T cell repertoires in cytomegalovirus infection. About the study: CMV epitopes, recently identified HLA-C-restricted and well-studied HLA-B-restricted, were used. TCR beta signatures that were public indicated CMV infection and matching HLA type.

One entry per CDR3 protein results from TCRdb running MiXCR on the reads. The sample carries approximately 1,000,000 distinct CDR3 sequences, roughly 30% recorded once. The study, taken as a whole, reports: The study identified carriers of CMV plus the relevant HLA from cumulative public TCR beta family frequency. HLA-C-restricted CMV clonotypes gave the most frequent clonotype in two of eight donors.

The starting material was cultured CD8+ T cells from PBMCs, obtained from culture after CMV antigen stimulation. The gene calls are TRBV7-2 and TRBJ2-1; no firm D call. The sequence was obtained from a human donor in good health (CMV status not recorded). Some clones in this sample may be carry-over from other donors' samples. CDR3 in DNA: TGTGCCAGCAGCCATAGCAGTGAGCAGTTCTTC. Protein: CASSHSSEQFF. The full variable domain, with the rest looked up from reference TRBV7-2 and TRBJ2-1, is GAGVSQSPSNKVTEKGKDVELRCDPISGHTALYWYRQSLGQGLEFLIYFQGNSAPDKSGLPSDRFSAERTGGSVSTLTIQRTQQEDSAVYLCASSHSSEQFFGPGTRLTVL.